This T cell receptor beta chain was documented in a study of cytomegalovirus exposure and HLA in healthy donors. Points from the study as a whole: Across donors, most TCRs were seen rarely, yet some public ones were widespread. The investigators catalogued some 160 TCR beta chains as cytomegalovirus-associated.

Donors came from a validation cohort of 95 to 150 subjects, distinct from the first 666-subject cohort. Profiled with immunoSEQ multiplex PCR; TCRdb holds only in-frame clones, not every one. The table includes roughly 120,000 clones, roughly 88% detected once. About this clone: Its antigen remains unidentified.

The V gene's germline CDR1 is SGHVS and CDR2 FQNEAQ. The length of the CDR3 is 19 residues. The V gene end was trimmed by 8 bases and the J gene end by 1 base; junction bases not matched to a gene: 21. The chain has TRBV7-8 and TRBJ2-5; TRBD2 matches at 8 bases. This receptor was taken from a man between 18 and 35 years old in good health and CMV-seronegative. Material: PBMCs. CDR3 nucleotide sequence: TGTGCCAGCCGACCCCTGGCGGCGGGGGGCTTTTTTGGCCAAGAGACCCAGTACTTC. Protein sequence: CASRPLAAGGFFGQETQYF.